These T cell receptor beta chains were read from a single sample in a study of blood T cell repertoires in COVID-19. TCRdb keeps only in-frame clones here, not all; method: immunoSEQ multiplex PCR. Of a few hundred thousand clones listed, 75% to 90% are singletons. Source material: peripheral blood. These receptors originate from a woman between 40 and 50 years old who had recovered from COVID-19. The CDR3 runs from the conserved cysteine through the conserved F or W. A D gene is named only where the DNA matches it firmly. Size is omitted from some rows. Given values are once, few, many or a class for expanded clones.

>TRBD2|TRBV24-1|TRBJ2-2|.
CATSDKKTSGNTGELFF
TGTGCCACCAGTGATAAAAAGACTAGCGGGAATACCGGGGAGCTGTTTTTT
>.|TRBV4-1|TRBJ2-3|.
CASSYQSRTSTDTQYF
TGCGCCAGCAGCTACCAGAGCAGGACAAGCACAGATACGCAGTATTTT
>.|TRBV6-5|TRBJ2-7|.
CASSSAGPYEQYF
TGTGCCAGCAGTTCAGCAGGCCCCTACGAGCAGTACTTC
>.|TRBV11-3|TRBJ2-3|.
CASSLGTSGTDTQYF
TGTGCCAGCAGCTTAGGGACAAGCGGCACAGATACGCAGTATTTT
>.|TRBV7-6|TRBJ1-1|.
CASSLGGRDMNTEAFF
TGTGCCAGCAGCCTCGGAGGGCGGGATATGAACACTGAAGCTTTCTTT
>.|TRBV7-2|TRBJ2-1|.
CASSIRDSRYNEQFF
TGTGCCAGCAGCATCCGGGACTCTCGTTACAATGAGCAGTTCTTC
>.|TRBV6-5|TRBJ1-2|once
CASSSGINYGYTF
TGTGCCAGCAGTAGCGGAATAAACTATGGCTACACCTTC
>.|TRBV2|TRBJ1-5|.
CASSAGSSNQPQHF
TGTGCCAGCTCGGCGGGATCTAGCAATCAGCCCCAGCATTTT
>.|TRBV5-1|TRBJ2-7|.
CASSLEGPYEQYF
TGCGCCAGCAGCTTGGAGGGGCCTTACGAGCAGTACTTC
>TRBD2|TRBV24-1|TRBJ2-2|.
CATSDFNAGASGRYTGELFF
TGTGCCACCAGTGATTTTAATGCAGGCGCTAGCGGGAGGTACACCGGGGAGCTGTTTTTT
>TRBD2|TRBV11-3|TRBJ2-7|.
CASSLAGAFTYEQYF
TGTGCCAGCAGCCTAGCGGGAGCCTTTACCTACGAGCAGTACTTC
>.|TRBV6-4|TRBJ1-5|.
CASRESNQPQHF
TGTGCCAGCAGGGAGAGCAATCAGCCCCAGCATTTT
>TRBD1|TRBV19|TRBJ2-2|.
CASSIVAGGPGELFF
TGTGCCAGTAGTATTGTGGCAGGGGGCCCCGGGGAGCTGTTTTTT
>.|TRBV7-9|TRBJ2-7|.
CASSLFLATPHYEQYF
TGTGCCAGCAGCTTATTCCTGGCCACCCCACACTACGAGCAGTACTTC
>TRBD2|TRBV6-6|TRBJ2-5|.
CASSPEGLEETQYF
TGTGCCAGCAGTCCCGAGGGACTAGAAGAGACCCAGTACTTC
>.|TRBV5-1|TRBJ1-6|.
CASSPGQGGSPLHF
TGCGCCAGCAGCCCGGGCCAGGGTGGTTCACCCCTCCACTTT
>TRBD2|TRBV27|TRBJ2-1|.
CASSYYGTSGSYNEQFF
TGTGCCAGCAGCTATTATGGGACTAGCGGGTCCTACAATGAGCAGTTCTTC
>.|TRBV6-1|TRBJ2-5|once
CASSDSGQETQYF
TGTGCCAGCAGTGATAGCGGCCAAGAGACCCAGTACTTC
>TRBD2|TRBV30|TRBJ2-1|.
CAWSEKAGGPGNEQFF
TGTGCCTGGAGTGAAAAAGCGGGAGGGCCGGGGAATGAGCAGTTCTTC
>.|TRBV5-1|TRBJ2-2|once
CASSPTGSWGGELFF
TGCGCCAGCAGTCCTACCGGGAGTTGGGGCGGGGAGCTGTTTTTT
>.|TRBV24-1|TRBJ1-2|.
CATSDPLAGEGYTF
TGTGCCACCAGTGACCCCCTGGCAGGGGAAGGCTACACCTTC